This TCR beta chain was retrieved from a study of blood T cell repertoires in COVID-19. Turning to the study itself: The United States, Italy and Spain supplied acute and convalescent COVID-19 samples.

Sequenced by immunoSEQ multiplex PCR; TCRdb stores in-frame clones only, minus some. The table has 150,000 to 200,000 clones, about 93% seen once. With V trimmed by 8 bases and J by 6 bases, 9 bases remained unmatched. The CDR3 covers 13 residues. CDR1 is SGHAT and CDR2 is FQNNGV in the germline V gene. The chain has TRBV11-2 and TRBJ1-2; 7 nucleotides line up with TRBD1. The sequenced sample was peripheral blood. This receptor was identified in a man aged 50 to 59 with acute or convalescent COVID-19. The chain's CDR3 is CASVGTASNGYTF. The CDR3 DNA reads TGTGCCAGCGTCGGGACAGCATCGAATGGCTACACCTTC.